What follows are 10 T cell receptor beta chains derived from one specimen sequenced in a study of blood T cell repertoires in COVID-19. Measured with immunoSEQ multiplex PCR; TCRdb has only the in-frame clones, and not every one. Of roughly 50,000 clones listed, 70% to 90% are singletons. Sequencing input: peripheral blood. The receptors were gathered from a woman aged 55-75 years with active COVID-19.

The chain has TRBV4-1 and TRBJ2-3, with a possible D match to TRBD1 (6 bases). Germline V gene lookup returns CDR1 MGHRA and CDR2 YSYEKL. V dropped 1 base and J dropped 3 bases, with 8 bases sitting between them. The CDR3 runs 14 residues. In nucleotides, the CDR3 is TGCGCCAGCAGCCAAGTGCAGGGGACAGATACGCAGTATTTT. It translates to CASSQVQGTDTQYF.

V usage is TRBV7-3 and J usage is TRBJ2-3, with D possibly TRBD2 on 6 matching bases. Trimming took off 3 bases at V and 0 bases at J, with 10 bases between the two ends. The length of the CDR3 is 15 residues. Germline CDR1 SGHTA, CDR2 FQGTGA. Here the CDR3 reads CASSFGGTSTDTQYF. CDR3 sequence (DNA): TGTGCCAGCAGCTTTGGGGGGACTAGCACAGATACGCAGTATTTT. Full variable domain (missing parts from reference TRBV7-3 and TRBJ2-3): GAGVSQTPSNKVTEKGKYVELRCDPISGHTALYWYRQSLGQGPEFLIYFQGTGAADDSGLPNDRFFAVRPEGSVSTLKIQRTERGDSAVYLCASSFGGTSTDTQYFGPGTRLTVL.

This chain links TRBV6-4 with TRBJ2-1; the D is unclear. Germline V CDR1 and CDR2: MRHNA, SNTAGT. The CDR3 is 12 amino acids. The V gene lost 8 bases and the J gene lost 8 bases, with 13 bases spanning the gap. Here the CDR3 reads CASQDLMDEQFF. In DNA form, the CDR3 reads TGTGCCAGCCAGGATTTGATGGATGAGCAGTTCTTC.

The sample holds one count of this clone. The rearrangement joins TRBV27 to TRBJ2-7; tentatively, D is TRBD2 (5 bases). The germline V gene has CDR1 MNHEY and CDR2 SMNVEV (reference sequence). The CDR3 sequence is 14 residues long. V dropped 5 bases and J dropped 0 bases, with 11 bases sitting between them. CDR3 protein: CASSTEGYSYEQYF. CDR3 in DNA: TGTGCCAGCAGTACCGAGGGCTACTCCTACGAGCAGTACTTC.

The chain uses TRBV2 and TRBJ1-1; a weak D match, TRBD1 (5 bases). Germline values: CDR1 SNHLY, CDR2 FYNNEI. Trimming pared 6 bases from V and 3 bases from J, leaving 14 bases between. The length of the CDR3 is 14 residues. The CDR3 is CASRTGGLDTEAFF. CDR3 DNA: TGTGCCAGCAGGACGGGGGGATTGGACACTGAAGCTTTCTTT. The whole variable domain, filled in from reference TRBV2 and TRBJ1-1, reads EPEVTQTPSHQVTQMGQEVILRCVPISNHLYFYWYRQILGQKVEFLVSFYNNEISEKSEIFDDQFSVERPDGSNFTLKIRSTKLEDSAMYFCASRTGGLDTEAFFGQGTRLTVV.

This chain uses TRBV7-2 with TRBJ2-2; D is possibly TRBD1 (6 bases). The length of the CDR3 is 14 residues. Per the germline V gene, CDR1 is SGHTA and CDR2 is FQGNSA. Trimming removed 1 base at V and 7 bases at J, with 10 bases between. The DNA of the CDR3 is TGTGCCAGCAGCTTAGATCCAGGGGACGGGGAGCTGTTTTTT. The encoded protein is CASSLDPGDGELFF.

The chain carries TRBV25-1 and TRBJ1-4; maybe TRBD1 (6 bases). CDR1 MGHDK and CDR2 SYGVNS come from the germline V gene. Trimming removed 4 bases from V and 6 bases from J, with 18 bases in between. This CDR3 contains 16 residues. This CDR3 reads CASSAGNYRVDEKLFF. The CDR3 coding sequence is TGTGCCAGCAGTGCTGGGAACTACAGGGTTGATGAAAAACTGTTTTTT.

The chain recombines TRBV24-1 with TRBJ2-5, with TRBD2 as a possible D gene (5 bases). The CDR3 is 16 residues long. Trimming cost V 6 bases and J 1 base, with 17 bases left between them. Looked up from germline, CDR1 is KGHDR and CDR2 is SFDVKD. CDR3 residues: CATSPGIRPLQETQYF. DNA for the CDR3: TGTGCCACCAGTCCGGGAATCCGCCCACTCCAAGAGACCCAGTACTTC.

V gene TRBV30 combines with J gene TRBJ2-7, with 12 bases aligning to TRBD1. This CDR3 contains 13 residues. The germline V gene encodes CDR1 GTSNPN and CDR2 SVGIG (reference sequence). J was trimmed by 8 bases and V by 5 bases; bases with no gene match: 7. The CDR3 DNA reads TGTGCCTGGCAACTGGGACAGGGGGCGAAGCAGTACTTC. Translating gives CAWQLGQGAKQYF.

This chain links TRBV18 with TRBJ2-3; 11 positions agree with TRBD2. V trimming: 0 bases; J trimming: 2 bases; junction bases outside the gene matches: 10. The germline CDR1 and CDR2 sequences are KGHSH and LQKENI. The CDR3 is 19 residues long. The CDR3 protein is CASSPPPLAGGPFTDTQYF. Here the CDR3 DNA reads TGTGCCAGCTCACCACCACCTTTAGCGGGGGGGCCCTTCACAGATACGCAGTATTTT.